Sequencing of this TCR beta chain was carried out in a study of tissue T cells after allogeneic stem cell transplantation (dated by TCRdb to the early 2020s). General notes on the study: The study profiled TCR beta repertoires across many tissues from research autopsies of patients with and without GVHD, plus mouse models of GVHD. On the human side, the study was prospective and observational, with no blinding or randomization.

The CDR3 numbers 15 residues from cysteine through phenylalanine. The DNA covers only part of the CDR3, 42 bases in frame from base 1. Looking up the germline V gene yields CDR1 NSHNY and CDR2 SYGAGN. V lost 4 bases and J lost 0 bases, and the count of bases not matched to a germline gene is 3. Library construction relied on the immunoSEQ multiplex PCR assay. Adaptive Biotechnologies performed TCRbeta CDR3 sequencing at survey depth and reported CDR3 sequences, V/J genes, productive frequency, and template counts. Amplification of TCR beta CDR3 regions started from genomic DNA instead of RNA. The study's own analysis went as follows. Jensen-Shannon divergence was used to quantify pairwise repertoire overlap between tissues, with a value of 1 meaning complete divergence and a value of 0 meaning identical repertoires. Based on pairwise JSD values, tissues were grouped by single-linkage agglomerative hierarchical clustering, and the results were shown as dendrograms. GLIPH2 was applied to all patient samples using simulation_depth 1000, kmer_min_depth 3, and cdr3_length_cutoff 8, and only groups with more than two unique CDR3s were retained. A standardized tissue-overlap score was generated by extrapolating Jaccard GLIPH-group overlap across patients to a standard repertoire size of 1000 clones. Linear mixed-effect models, with tissue as a fixed effect and individual as a random effect, were used to test how diversity related to clinical or experimental variables. TCRdb's version of the immuneACCESS table is confined to in-frame rearrangements and falls short of the full clone set. An unresolved V gene accounts for under half of the shortfall where checked; the remainder is of unknown origin. V, J and clone size are taken as reported in that table, and D and trimming were inferred from the DNA itself. This sample gives roughly 51,000 clones in total; about 73% of them show up just once. 0.5% to 0.65% of the sample comes from the top ten.

Results the study describes overall, beyond this receptor: The patient cohort was small and clinically heterogeneous, and sampling depth was acknowledged as a limitation. In both patients and mice, only a limited portion of the TCR repertoire detected in tissues was captured by blood and spleen T cells. The study did not establish which tissue TCRs were alloreactive or antigen-specific, and some clones may have been host cells that persisted. Only a few T cell clones appeared in more than one patient, yet motif-based clustering showed tissue-specific repertoire signatures that were shared between patients. Within patients, how anatomically similar tissues were was a major factor shaping TCR repertoire composition, regardless of disease or transplant status.

This clone turned up a few times. Its target antigen remains unknown. The gene nomenclature and germline references here are murine. The read is 1 residue too short to cover the CDR3 end, so that end is filled in from the germline J gene. This chain is built from TRBV13-1 and TRBJ2-7, with 11 middle bases fitting TRBD2. Sequencing input: sorted cells pooled from one or two spleens. This TCR derives from a pool of C57BL/6 mice in good health. The CDR3 region: CASSKGLGVSYEQYF. CDR3 bases read: TGTGCCAGCAGTAAGGGACTGGGGGTCTCCTATGAACAGTAC.